This is a list of T cell receptor beta chains from one sample in a study of CD8 T cells in ankylosing spondylitis. A single record per CDR3 protein comes from TCRdb applying MiXCR to the 5' RACE reads. Seen here are approximately 180,000 distinct CDR3 sequences, 15% to 20% observed once, and the top ten hold around 4.7%. The sequenced sample was blood, either unsorted or a sorted T cell fraction (not recorded which). All receptors come from a male donor under 35 with ankylosing spondylitis or in good health (not recorded which). Both conserved end residues are part of each CDR3. Fields, in order: J gene, V gene, D gene, clone size, CDR3 protein, CDR3 DNA. The D gene is left open where the match is weak. Where a row states a size, it is once, few, many or the class of an expanded clone; other rows omit it.

TRBJ2-1 | TRBV10-3 | TRBD2 | many | CAISESTGGQFF | TGTGCCATCAGTGAGTCAACGGGAGGGCAGTTCTTC
TRBJ2-3 | TRBV5-1 | TRBD2 | many | CASSLGSSGKDTQYF | TGCGCCAGCAGCTTGGGCTCTAGCGGGAAAGATACGCAGTATTTT
TRBJ2-7 | TRBV12-3/TRBV12-4 | - | - | CASTLRGPSYEQYF | TGTGCCAGCACCCTTCGGGGGCCCTCCTACGAGCAGTACTTC
TRBJ2-1 | TRBV11-2 | - | many | CASSLDPSRSEQFF | TGTGCCAGCAGCTTAGATCCTTCCCGCAGTGAGCAGTTCTTC
TRBJ2-5 | TRBV7-9 | - | - | CASSTSAPETQYF | TGTGCCAGCAGCACCAGCGCGCCAGAGACCCAGTACTTC
TRBJ2-2 | TRBV20-1 | - | many | CSARDRYTGELFF | TGCAGTGCTAGGGACAGATACACCGGGGAGCTGTTTTTT
TRBJ1-4 | TRBV3-1 | TRBD1 | many | CASSPQGARDEKLFF | TGTGCCAGCAGCCCGCAGGGGGCGCGAGATGAAAAACTGTTTTTT
TRBJ2-5 | TRBV12-3/TRBV12-4 | TRBD1 | - | CASSPYRGTQETRYF | TGTGCCAGCAGTCCCTACAGGGGGACCCAAGAGACACGGTACTTC
TRBJ1-1 | TRBV29-1 | - | - | CSVAPRLNTEAFF | TGCAGCGTTGCTCCGCGACTAAACACTGAAGCTTTCTTT
TRBJ1-5 | TRBV10-2 | TRBD1 | - | CASSVSAGTGGVNQPQHF | TGCGCCAGCAGTGTTTCCGCCGGGACAGGGGGTGTGAATCAGCCCCAGCATTTT
TRBJ2-3 | TRBV4-2 | TRBD2 | many | CASSQEPGLAGSGSDTQYF | TGTGCCAGCAGCCAGGAACCGGGACTAGCCGGGTCCGGGTCAGATACGCAGTATTTT
TRBJ2-1 | TRBV18 | - | many | CASSPSPGEQFF | TGTGCCAGCTCACCTTCTCCCGGTGAGCAGTTCTTC
TRBJ2-2 | TRBV7-2 | - | - | CASSPRVIPGELFF | TGTGCCAGCAGCCCCCGTGTTATACCCGGGGAGCTGTTTTTT